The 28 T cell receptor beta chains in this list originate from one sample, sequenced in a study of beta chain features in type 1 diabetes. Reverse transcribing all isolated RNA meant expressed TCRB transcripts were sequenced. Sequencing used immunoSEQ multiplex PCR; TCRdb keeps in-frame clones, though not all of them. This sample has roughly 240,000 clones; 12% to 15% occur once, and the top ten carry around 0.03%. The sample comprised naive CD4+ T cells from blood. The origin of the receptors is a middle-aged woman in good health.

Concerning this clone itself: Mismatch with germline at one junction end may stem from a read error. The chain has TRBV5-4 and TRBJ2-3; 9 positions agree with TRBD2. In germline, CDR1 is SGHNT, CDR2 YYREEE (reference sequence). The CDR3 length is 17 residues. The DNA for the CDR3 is TGCGCCAGCAGCCAAGATAGTGCGGGGGGGCCGGGAGATACGCAGTATTTT. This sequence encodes CASSQDSAGGPGDTQYF.

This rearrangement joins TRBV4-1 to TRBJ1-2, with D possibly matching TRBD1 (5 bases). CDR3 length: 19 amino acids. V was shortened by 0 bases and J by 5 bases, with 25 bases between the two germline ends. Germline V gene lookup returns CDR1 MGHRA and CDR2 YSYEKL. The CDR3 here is CASSQEGRRDMWASYGYTF. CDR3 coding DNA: TGCGCCAGCAGCCAAGAGGGGCGTCGTGATATGTGGGCCTCATATGGCTACACCTTC.

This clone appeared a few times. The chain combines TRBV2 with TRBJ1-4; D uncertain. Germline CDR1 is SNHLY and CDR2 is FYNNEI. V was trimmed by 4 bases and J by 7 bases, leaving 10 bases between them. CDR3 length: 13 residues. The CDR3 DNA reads TGTGCCAGCAGTGTCATCGAGGCTGAAAAACTGTTTTTT. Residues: CASSVIEAEKLFF.

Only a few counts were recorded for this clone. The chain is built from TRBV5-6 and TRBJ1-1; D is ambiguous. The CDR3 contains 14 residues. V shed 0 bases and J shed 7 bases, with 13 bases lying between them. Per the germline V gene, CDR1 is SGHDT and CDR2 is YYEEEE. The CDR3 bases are TGTGCCAGCAGCTTGGTCGGCGGCGGGTTTGAAGCTTTCTTT. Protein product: CASSLVGGGFEAFF.

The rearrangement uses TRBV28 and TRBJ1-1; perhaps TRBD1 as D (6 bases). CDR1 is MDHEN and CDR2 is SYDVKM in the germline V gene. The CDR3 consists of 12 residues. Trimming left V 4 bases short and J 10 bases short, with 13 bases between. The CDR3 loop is CASSSPGEGAFF. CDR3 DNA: TGTGCCAGCAGTTCGCCAGGGGAGGGAGCTTTCTTT.

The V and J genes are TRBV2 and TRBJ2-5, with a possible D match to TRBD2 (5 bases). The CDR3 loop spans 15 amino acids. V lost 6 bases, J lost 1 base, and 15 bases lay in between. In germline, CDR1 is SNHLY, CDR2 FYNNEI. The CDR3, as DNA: TGTGCCAGCAGGGGCGGGTCTTACCTCCAAGAGACCCAGTACTTC. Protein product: CASRGGSYLQETQYF.

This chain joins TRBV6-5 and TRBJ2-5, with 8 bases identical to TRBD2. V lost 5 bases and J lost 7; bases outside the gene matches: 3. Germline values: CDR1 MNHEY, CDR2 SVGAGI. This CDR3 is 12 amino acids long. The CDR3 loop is CASSRGGLTQYF. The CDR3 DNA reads TGTGCCAGCAGTCGGGGGGGCCTGACCCAGTACTTC.

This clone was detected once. CDR3 loop: CASSSGAGTAGEAFF. The DNA of the CDR3 is TGTGCCAGCAGCTCGGGCGCGGGGACAGCCGGTGAAGCTTTCTTT. This chain connects TRBV5-6 to TRBJ1-1; TRBD1 aligns across 7 bases. The CDR3 length is 15 residues. Germline lookup yields CDR1 SGHDT and CDR2 YYEEEE. After removal of 3 bases from V and 7 bases from J, the junction contained 12 bases not matched to a gene.

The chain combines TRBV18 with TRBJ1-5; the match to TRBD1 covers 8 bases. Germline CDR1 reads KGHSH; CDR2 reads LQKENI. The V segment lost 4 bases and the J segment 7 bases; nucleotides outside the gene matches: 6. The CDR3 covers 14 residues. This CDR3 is CASSLDRGGQPQHF. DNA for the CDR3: TGTGCCAGCTCACTAGACAGGGGAGGACAGCCCCAGCATTTT.

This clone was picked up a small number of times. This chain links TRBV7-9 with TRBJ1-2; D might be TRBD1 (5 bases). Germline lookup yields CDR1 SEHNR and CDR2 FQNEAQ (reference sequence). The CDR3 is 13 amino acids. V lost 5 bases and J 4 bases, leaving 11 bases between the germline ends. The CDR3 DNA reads TGTGCCAGCAGCCAGGACATGAGCTATGGCTACACCTTC. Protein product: CASSQDMSYGYTF.

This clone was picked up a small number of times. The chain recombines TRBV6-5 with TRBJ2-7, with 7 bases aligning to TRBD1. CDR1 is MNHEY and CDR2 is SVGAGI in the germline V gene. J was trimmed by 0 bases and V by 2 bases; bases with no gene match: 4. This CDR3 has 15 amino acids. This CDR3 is CASSYTRTGSYEQYF. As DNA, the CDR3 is TGTGCCAGCAGTTACACCAGGACAGGCTCCTACGAGCAGTACTTC.

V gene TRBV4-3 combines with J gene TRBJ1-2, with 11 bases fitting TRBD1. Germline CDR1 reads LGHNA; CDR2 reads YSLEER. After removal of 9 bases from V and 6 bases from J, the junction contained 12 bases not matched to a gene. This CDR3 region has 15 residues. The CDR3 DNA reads TGCGCCAGTAGAAGGACAGGGGGCGCGACTCATGGCTACACCTTC. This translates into CASRRTGGATHGYTF.

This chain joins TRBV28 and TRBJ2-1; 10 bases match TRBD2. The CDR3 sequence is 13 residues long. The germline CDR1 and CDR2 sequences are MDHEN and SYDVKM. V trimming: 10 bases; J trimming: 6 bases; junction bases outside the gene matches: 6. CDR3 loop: CATSGGGINEQFF. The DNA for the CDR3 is TGTGCCACTAGCGGGGGAGGAATCAATGAGCAGTTCTTC.

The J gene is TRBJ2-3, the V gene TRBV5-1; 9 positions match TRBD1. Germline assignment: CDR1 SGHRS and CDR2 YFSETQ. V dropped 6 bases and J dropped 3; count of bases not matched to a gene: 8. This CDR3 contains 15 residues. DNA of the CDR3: TGCGCCAGCATAAGGACAGGGGAGATGACAGATACGCAGTATTTT. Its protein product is CASIRTGEMTDTQYF.

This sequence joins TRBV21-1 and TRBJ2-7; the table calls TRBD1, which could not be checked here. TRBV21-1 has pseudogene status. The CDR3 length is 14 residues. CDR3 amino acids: CASSKVTGTYEQYF. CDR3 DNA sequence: TGTGCCAGCAGCAAAGTTACAGGGACCTACGAGCAGTACTTC.

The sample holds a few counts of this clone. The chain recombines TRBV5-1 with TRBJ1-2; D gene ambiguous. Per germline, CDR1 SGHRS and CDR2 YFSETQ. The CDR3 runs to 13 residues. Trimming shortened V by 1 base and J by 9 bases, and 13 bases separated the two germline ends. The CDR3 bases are TGCGCCAGCAGCTTGAACAGTCGAGAAAGCTACACCTTC. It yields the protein CASSLNSRESYTF.

The CDR3 region has the DNA TGTGCCAGCAGCGTAGCAGGGGCCTCGGGTCAGCCCCAGCATTTT. This codes for CASSVAGASGQPQHF. The chain couples TRBV9 to TRBJ1-5; TRBD1 is a possible D gene (6 bases). Looked up from germline, CDR1 is SGDLS and CDR2 is YYNGEE. The CDR3 extends over 15 amino acids. Between the trimmed V and J ends, which lost 0 bases and 6 bases, there was a span of 13 bases.

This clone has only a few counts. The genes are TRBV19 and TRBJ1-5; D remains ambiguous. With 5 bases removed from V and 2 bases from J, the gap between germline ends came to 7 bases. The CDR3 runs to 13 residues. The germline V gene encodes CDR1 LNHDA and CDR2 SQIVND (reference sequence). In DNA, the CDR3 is TGTGCCAGTAGTTGGCAGGGCAATCAGCCCCAGCATTTT. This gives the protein CASSWQGNQPQHF.

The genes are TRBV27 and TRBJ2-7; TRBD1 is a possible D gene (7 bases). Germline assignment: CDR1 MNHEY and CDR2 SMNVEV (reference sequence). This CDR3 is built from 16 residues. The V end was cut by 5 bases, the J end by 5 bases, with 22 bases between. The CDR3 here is CASSPGEGRGVHEQYF. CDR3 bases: TGTGCCAGCAGTCCCGGCGAGGGCAGGGGGGTCCACGAGCAGTACTTC.

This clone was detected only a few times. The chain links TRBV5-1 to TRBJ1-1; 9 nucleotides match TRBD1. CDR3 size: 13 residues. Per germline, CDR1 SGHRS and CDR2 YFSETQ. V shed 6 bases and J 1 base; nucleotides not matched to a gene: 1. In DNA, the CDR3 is TGCGCCAGCACGGGACAGGGGAACACTGAAGCTTTCTTT. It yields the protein CASTGQGNTEAFF.

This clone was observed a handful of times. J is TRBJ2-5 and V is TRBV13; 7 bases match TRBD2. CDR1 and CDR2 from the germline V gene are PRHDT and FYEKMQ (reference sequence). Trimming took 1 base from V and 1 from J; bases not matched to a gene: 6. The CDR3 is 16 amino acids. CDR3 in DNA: TGTGCCAGCAGCTTAGAACCTAGCGGAGCCCAAGAGACCCAGTACTTC. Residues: CASSLEPSGAQETQYF.

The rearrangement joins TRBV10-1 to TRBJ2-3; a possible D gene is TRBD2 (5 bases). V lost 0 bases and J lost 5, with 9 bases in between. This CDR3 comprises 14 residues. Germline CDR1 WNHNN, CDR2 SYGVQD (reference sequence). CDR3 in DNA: TGCGCCAGCAGTGAGTCCTCGGGAAGAGATACGCAGTATTTT. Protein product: CASSESSGRDTQYF.

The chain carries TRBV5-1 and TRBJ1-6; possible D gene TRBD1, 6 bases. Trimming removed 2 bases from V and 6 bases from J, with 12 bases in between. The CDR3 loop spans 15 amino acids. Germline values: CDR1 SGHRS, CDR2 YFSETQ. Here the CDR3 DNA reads TGCGCCAGCAGCTTAACAGGGATTGGTAATTCACCCCTCCACTTT. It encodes CASSLTGIGNSPLHF.

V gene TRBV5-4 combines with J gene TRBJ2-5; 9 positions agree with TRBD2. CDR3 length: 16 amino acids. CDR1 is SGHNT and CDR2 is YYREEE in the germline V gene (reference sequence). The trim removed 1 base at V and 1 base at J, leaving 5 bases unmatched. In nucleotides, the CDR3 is TGTGCCAGCAGCTTGCACTCGCGGGGGGGCCAAGAGACCCAGTACTTC. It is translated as CASSLHSRGGQETQYF.

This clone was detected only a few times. CDR3 loop: CASKLRAGAPVNTGELFF. CDR3 DNA: TGTGCCAGTAAACTCAGAGCGGGGGCCCCAGTGAACACCGGGGAGCTGTTTTTT. This chain connects TRBV27 to TRBJ2-2; 8 bases fit TRBD2. CDR1 and CDR2 from the germline V gene are MNHEY and SMNVEV (reference sequence). The CDR3 spans 18 residues. After removal of 9 bases from V and 1 base from J, the junction contained 16 bases not matched to a gene.

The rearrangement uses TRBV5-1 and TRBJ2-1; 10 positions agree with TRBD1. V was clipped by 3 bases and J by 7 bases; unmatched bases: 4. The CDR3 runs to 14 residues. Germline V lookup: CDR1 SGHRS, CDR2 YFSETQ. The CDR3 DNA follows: TGCGCCAGCAGCTCTTGGACAGGGGGGAATGAGCAGTTCTTC. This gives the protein CASSSWTGGNEQFF.

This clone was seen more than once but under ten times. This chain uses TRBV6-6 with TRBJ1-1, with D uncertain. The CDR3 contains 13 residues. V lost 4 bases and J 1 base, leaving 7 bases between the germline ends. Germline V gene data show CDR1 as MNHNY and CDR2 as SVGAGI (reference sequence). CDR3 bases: TGTGCCAGCAGTTCGGTTGGGAACACTGAAGCTTTCTTT. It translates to CASSSVGNTEAFF.

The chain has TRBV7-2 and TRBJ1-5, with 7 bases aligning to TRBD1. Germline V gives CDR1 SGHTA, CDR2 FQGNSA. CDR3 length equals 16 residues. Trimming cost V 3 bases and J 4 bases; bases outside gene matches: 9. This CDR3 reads CASSLGGAGQNQPQHF. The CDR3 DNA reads TGTGCCAGCAGCTTGGGCGGGGCGGGACAGAATCAGCCCCAGCATTTT.